This record covers a single T cell receptor (beta chain). Its target is not known. Germline assignment: CDR1 KGHDR and CDR2 SFDVKD. Trimming stripped 0 bases from V and 3 bases from J, with 9 bases between. This CDR3 is built from 15 residues. RNA transcripts yielded amplified TCR beta CDR3 regions. The HTBI primer set was used in a first-round RT-PCR of the TCR CDR3. TCRdb re-called the multiplex PCR reads through MiXCR, storing one row per CDR3 protein. The sample carries 380,000 or so distinct CDR3 sequences, less than 15% recorded once. The data originate from a study of T cells in Graves' hyperthyroidism and ophthalmopathy. Findings of the study overall: Patients with ophthalmopathy were separated from those with stable hyperthyroidism by a 13 V-J model.

Over 9 ml of fresh peripheral blood supplied the PBMCs. Specimen: blood. The gene calls are TRBV24-1 and TRBJ2-3; D is unclear. The receptor comes from a man aged 25 to 40 with Graves' hyperthyroidism that later progressed to Graves' ophthalmopathy. The CDR3 bases are TGTGCCACCAGTGATTTGAACGCTGGGACAGATACGCAGTATTTT. Its protein product is CATSDLNAGTDTQYF.